This TCR beta chain was observed in a study of cytomegalovirus exposure and HLA in healthy donors. Whole-study findings and limits: Exclusion as indistinguishable affected some V segments, including TRBV6-2 and TRBV6-3. The listing of 150 to 200 TCR beta chains classed them as cytomegalovirus-associated. Association with HLA alleles at 0.05 false discovery rate was found for approximately 18,000 TCR beta sequences in a later analysis.

Points on this clone: What it binds is not known.

CDR1 is SEHNR and CDR2 is FQNEAQ in the germline V gene (reference sequence). V was trimmed by 4 bases and J by 3 bases, leaving 10 bases between them. The length of the CDR3 is 13 residues. Donors counted as nominally healthy when sampled, yet unrecorded immune exposures were likely. The PCR contained 60 Vbeta and 13 Jbeta primers. Repertoires were generated with immunoSEQ multiplex PCR, while TCRdb's copy carries only in-frame clones and drops some. This sample has fewer than 200,000 clones, with approximately 80% found just once. Sequenced: PBMCs. The chain uses TRBV7-9 and TRBJ2-7, with D perhaps matching TRBD2 (5 bases). This sequence was found in a boy younger than 18 in good health and CMV-seronegative. The CDR3 DNA reads as TGTGCCAGCAGCTCGCCGGGGAGCTACGAGCAGTACTTC. It specifies CASSSPGSYEQYF.